This T cell receptor (beta chain) is from a study of T cell changes during pregnancy in multiple sclerosis. Libraries were prepared by immunoSEQ multiplex PCR; TCRdb keeps only in-frame clonotypes and omits some of them. The repertoire consists of some 80,000 clones, with 91% occurring once and the leading ten covering 2.5%. There are 14 residues in the CDR3. V was pared by 6 bases and J by 6 bases, with 15 bases between. CDR1 and CDR2 (germline): MNHEY, SVGAGI. The TCR sequence derives from a female donor with multiple sclerosis, enrolled in a pregnancy study. Specimen: peripheral blood, collected in the first trimester of pregnancy. The J gene is TRBJ2-1, the V gene TRBV6-5; weak D call: TRBD2 (6 bases). The CDR3 DNA follows: TGTGCCAGCAGGGTCGCGGGGCGCTCCAATGAGCAGTTCTTC. Its protein product is CASRVAGRSNEQFF.